These T cell receptor beta chains were read from a single sample in a study of blood T cell repertoires in COVID-19. Assay used: immunoSEQ multiplex PCR; TCRdb lists only in-frame clones, some missing. Altogether about 320,000 clones are present, 87% being singletons, with the ten largest covering less than 6%. Sequenced input: PBMCs or T cells enriched from blood (not recorded which). Receptor source: a young woman who had recovered from COVID-19. Each CDR3 is given with its conserved first and last residue. The order of the fields is J gene, V gene, clone size, D gene, CDR3 protein, CDR3 DNA. D genes are given only for firm matches. Some rows have no size entry. The others give once, few or many, or a class for an expanded clone.

j_call: TRBJ1-1
v_call: TRBV6-4
clone_size: NA
d_call: TRBD1
cdr3_aa: CASSDPSDREAFF
cdr3_nt: TGTGCCAGCAGTGACCCAAGCGACAGGGAGGCTTTCTTT

j_call: TRBJ1-5
v_call: TRBV7-9
clone_size: NA
d_call: NA
cdr3_aa: CASSRQGSNQPQHF
cdr3_nt: TGTGCCAGCAGCAGGCAGGGCAGCAATCAGCCCCAGCATTTT

j_call: TRBJ2-7
v_call: TRBV30
clone_size: NA
d_call: NA
cdr3_aa: CAWSVDSYEQYF
cdr3_nt: TGTGCCTGGAGTGTTGACAGCTACGAGCAGTACTTC

j_call: TRBJ2-7
v_call: TRBV5-1
clone_size: NA
d_call: NA
cdr3_aa: CASSEQALSYEQYF
cdr3_nt: TGCGCCAGCAGTGAGCAGGCCCTCTCCTACGAGCAGTACTTC

j_call: TRBJ1-3
v_call: TRBV25-1
clone_size: NA
d_call: TRBD1
cdr3_aa: CASSPPTGVTGNTIYF
cdr3_nt: TGTGCCAGCAGCCCACCGACAGGGGTCACTGGAAACACCATATATTTT

j_call: TRBJ1-1
v_call: TRBV10-3
clone_size: once
d_call: TRBD1
cdr3_aa: CAIRTGGTEAFF
cdr3_nt: TGTGCCATCAGGACAGGGGGCACTGAAGCTTTCTTT

j_call: TRBJ1-2
v_call: TRBV5-6
clone_size: NA
d_call: TRBD1
cdr3_aa: CASSNRGPNYGYTF
cdr3_nt: TGTGCCAGCAGCAACAGGGGGCCCAACTATGGCTACACCTTC

j_call: TRBJ2-7
v_call: TRBV10-3
clone_size: NA
d_call: NA
cdr3_aa: CAISEQGPTYEQYF
cdr3_nt: TGTGCCATCAGTGAACAGGGCCCGACCTACGAGCAGTACTTC

j_call: TRBJ2-3
v_call: TRBV3-1/TRBV3-2
clone_size: NA
d_call: TRBD2
cdr3_aa: CASSPLAGGASDTQYF
cdr3_nt: TGTGCCAGCAGCCCTCTGGCGGGGGGGGCCTCAGATACGCAGTATTTT

j_call: TRBJ1-1
v_call: TRBV9
clone_size: NA
d_call: NA
cdr3_aa: CASSLGAAMGDTEAFF
cdr3_nt: TGTGCCAGCAGCTTGGGGGCCGCGATGGGCGACACTGAAGCTTTCTTT

j_call: TRBJ2-3
v_call: TRBV4-2
clone_size: NA
d_call: NA
cdr3_aa: CASSQNFADTQYF
cdr3_nt: TGTGCCAGCAGCCAAAACTTCGCAGATACGCAGTATTTT

j_call: TRBJ1-2
v_call: TRBV19
clone_size: NA
d_call: NA
cdr3_aa: CASSTGSGGYTF
cdr3_nt: TGTGCCAGTAGTACGGGGTCGGGTGGCTACACCTTC

j_call: TRBJ2-7
v_call: TRBV13
clone_size: once
d_call: TRBD2
cdr3_aa: CASSLGTSGYEQYF
cdr3_nt: TGTGCCAGCAGCTTAGGGACTAGCGGCTACGAGCAGTACTTC

j_call: TRBJ1-1
v_call: TRBV19
clone_size: NA
d_call: TRBD1
cdr3_aa: CASSKDRVRGTEAFF
cdr3_nt: TGTGCCAGTAGTAAGGACAGGGTGAGGGGCACTGAAGCTTTCTTT

j_call: TRBJ1-5
v_call: TRBV12-3/TRBV12-4
clone_size: NA
d_call: NA
cdr3_aa: CASNLREGQPQHF
cdr3_nt: TGTGCCAGCAACTTAAGGGAGGGTCAGCCCCAGCATTTT

j_call: TRBJ1-2
v_call: TRBV6-5
clone_size: NA
d_call: TRBD1
cdr3_aa: CASIGTGYGYTF
cdr3_nt: TGTGCCAGCATAGGGACAGGATATGGCTACACCTTC

j_call: TRBJ1-3
v_call: TRBV5-1
clone_size: NA
d_call: TRBD1
cdr3_aa: CASSSTTGAGNTIYF
cdr3_nt: TGCGCCAGCAGCTCTACCACAGGGGCCGGAAACACCATATATTTT

j_call: TRBJ2-3
v_call: TRBV4-1
clone_size: many
d_call: TRBD2
cdr3_aa: CASSRGGIAGLGDTQYF
cdr3_nt: TGCGCCAGCAGCCGAGGGGGAATAGCGGGGCTAGGAGATACGCAGTATTTT

j_call: TRBJ1-5
v_call: TRBV29-1
clone_size: NA
d_call: TRBD1
cdr3_aa: CSVLNQTGVRQPQHF
cdr3_nt: TGCAGCGTACTCAACCAGACAGGGGTGCGTCAGCCCCAGCATTTT

j_call: TRBJ2-5
v_call: TRBV7-3
clone_size: NA
d_call: TRBD2
cdr3_aa: CASSLGLAGGETQYF
cdr3_nt: TGTGCCAGCAGCCTGGGACTAGCGGGGGGCGAGACCCAGTACTTC

j_call: TRBJ1-3
v_call: TRBV3-1/TRBV3-2
clone_size: NA
d_call: NA
cdr3_aa: CASSQRDSRTGNTIYF
cdr3_nt: TGTGCCAGCAGCCAAAGGGACTCTCGAACTGGAAACACCATATATTTT

j_call: TRBJ1-2
v_call: TRBV12-3/TRBV12-4
clone_size: NA
d_call: NA
cdr3_aa: CASSSPNYGYTF
cdr3_nt: TGTGCCAGCAGTTCTCCGAACTATGGCTACACCTTC

j_call: TRBJ2-7
v_call: TRBV11-2
clone_size: NA
d_call: NA
cdr3_aa: CASSSTSGSYEQYF
cdr3_nt: TGTGCCAGCAGCTCAACCTCGGGGTCCTACGAGCAGTACTTC

j_call: TRBJ2-2
v_call: TRBV19
clone_size: NA
d_call: TRBD2
cdr3_aa: CASSTKPGLAVITGELFF
cdr3_nt: TGTGCCAGTAGTACCAAACCTGGACTAGCGGTAATCACCGGGGAGCTGTTTTTT

j_call: TRBJ2-7
v_call: TRBV5-5
clone_size: NA
d_call: NA
cdr3_aa: CASSLTTGLYEQYF
cdr3_nt: TGTGCCAGCAGCTTGACCACAGGGCTCTACGAGCAGTACTTC

j_call: TRBJ1-4
v_call: TRBV18
clone_size: NA
d_call: NA
cdr3_aa: CASSQRPGVGEKLFF
cdr3_nt: TGTGCCAGCTCACAAAGACCGGGTGTTGGTGAAAAACTGTTTTTT

j_call: TRBJ1-3
v_call: TRBV30
clone_size: few
d_call: NA
cdr3_aa: CAWSDWGRGSGNTIYF
cdr3_nt: TGTGCCTGGAGTGATTGGGGCAGGGGCTCTGGAAACACCATATATTTT

j_call: TRBJ1-6
v_call: TRBV19
clone_size: NA
d_call: NA
cdr3_aa: CASSGSLRSPLHF
cdr3_nt: TGTGCCAGTAGTGGTAGTCTGCGCTCACCCCTCCACTTT

j_call: TRBJ2-7
v_call: TRBV7-8
clone_size: NA
d_call: TRBD2
cdr3_aa: CASSLEGLSRYEQYF
cdr3_nt: TGTGCCAGCAGCTTAGAGGGACTATCTCGCTACGAGCAGTACTTC

j_call: TRBJ1-5
v_call: TRBV25-1
clone_size: once
d_call: NA
cdr3_aa: CASSLPGVNQPQHF
cdr3_nt: TGTGCCAGCAGTCTTCCAGGGGTTAATCAGCCCCAGCATTTT

j_call: TRBJ2-5
v_call: TRBV6-5
clone_size: NA
d_call: TRBD1
cdr3_aa: CAGRTGGGETQYF
cdr3_nt: TGTGCCGGACGGACAGGGGGCGGAGAGACCCAGTACTTC

j_call: TRBJ1-1
v_call: TRBV19
clone_size: NA
d_call: NA
cdr3_aa: CASSIDPPSPGDRAEAFF
cdr3_nt: TGTGCCAGTAGTATAGATCCGCCCTCGCCAGGGGATAGGGCTGAAGCTTTCTTT